Given below is one TCR beta chain in context. The antigen remains undetermined. This may come from a read error, since a much larger clone is one base off. This record comes from a study of tumor-infiltrating lymphocytes in primary liver carcinoma. Broader study findings: Tumor samples exhibited a significantly greater top-250-clone fraction than blood samples (p = 0.039). Just around 7-25% of top clones spanned all five tumor regions.

Starting material of around 460 ng total RNA yielded TCR beta cDNA via a constant-region primer. ARM-PCR was slightly modified, and three nested multiplex PCR rounds with it gave rise to the TCR beta libraries. Using its own MiXCR run on the multiplex PCR reads, TCRdb lists one record per CDR3 protein. The profile shows approximately 190,000 distinct CDR3 sequences, roughly 80% of them singletons. The tissue used was unsorted bulk material of about 19-34 mg. RNA and DNA were co-extracted from it with the AllPrep DNA/RNA mini kit. None of the patients had received treatment, and all had chronic HBV infection. Every tumor was sampled at five separate regions. This clonotype originated in a man in his forties with primary liver carcinoma and hepatitis B virus infection. Sequencing used tumor tissue from primary liver carcinoma.

CDR3 region: CASSATSRKVQFF. CDR3 bases: TGCGCCAGCAGCGCGACTAGCAGGAAGGTGCAGTTCTTC. This chain links TRBV5-1 with TRBJ2-1; 7 positions match TRBD2. V trimming: 4 bases; J trimming: 12 bases; junction bases outside the gene matches: 10. The CDR3 is 13 residues long. CDR1 and CDR2 from the germline V gene are SGHRS and YFSETQ.